These 18 T cell receptor beta chains were sequenced from one sample in a study of immune evolution from preneoplasia to lung adenocarcinoma. The protocol was immunoSEQ multiplex PCR, while the TCRdb copy is restricted to in-frame clones and leaves out a portion. The table shows 3,800 or so clones, with around 80% occurring only once. Sequencing was performed on FFPE adjacent normal lung tissue. These receptors came from a person aged 55-79 years with lung adenocarcinoma.

The CDR3 DNA reads as TGTGCCAGCAGCTTGAGGGGGACAGGGAATAACGACTATGGCTACACCTTC. Translating gives CASSLRGTGNNDYGYTF. This chain links TRBV5-6 with TRBJ1-2; 9 bases agree with TRBD1. J lost 3 bases, V lost 1 base, and 10 bases had no gene match. Germline loops: CDR1 SGHDT, CDR2 YYEEEE. The CDR3 extends over 17 amino acids. The entire variable domain, with the rest obtained from reference TRBV5-6 and TRBJ1-2, is as follows: DAGVTQSPTHLIKTRGQQVTLRCSPKSGHDTVSWYQQALGQGPQFIFQYYEEEERQRGNFPDRFSGHQFPNYSSELNVNALLLGDSALYLCASSLRGTGNNDYGYTFGSGTRLTVV.

The V gene is TRBV30, the J gene TRBJ1-4; TRBD1 matches at 7 bases. The CDR3 runs to 14 residues. The V segment lost 3 bases and the J segment 8 bases; nucleotides outside the gene matches: 9. In germline, CDR1 is GTSNPN, CDR2 SVGIG (reference sequence). CDR3: CAWRATGSHEKLFF. The DNA for the CDR3 is TGTGCCTGGAGGGCGACAGGGAGTCACGAAAAACTGTTTTTT.

V usage is TRBV5-5 and J usage is TRBJ2-4; unclear D gene. Germline V gene data show CDR1 as SGHKS and CDR2 as YYEKEE (reference sequence). Trimming removed 4 bases from V and 0 bases from J, with 5 bases in between. The CDR3 spans 13 residues. CDR3 residues: CASSPEAKNIQYF. The DNA for the CDR3 is TGTGCCAGCAGCCCTGAAGCCAAAAACATTCAGTACTTC. The full variable domain, its missing parts supplied by reference TRBV5-5 and TRBJ2-4, is DAGVTQSPTHLIKTRGQQVTLRCSPISGHKSVSWYQQVLGQGPQFIFQYYEKEERGRGNFPDRFSARQFPNYSSELNVNALLLGDSALYLCASSPEAKNIQYFGAGTRLSVL.

The CDR3 reads CASSARDAPYNEQFF. Here the CDR3 DNA reads TGTGCCAGCAGCGCCCGGGACGCTCCCTACAATGAGCAGTTCTTC. The chain couples TRBV9 to TRBJ2-1; tentatively, D is TRBD1 or TRBD2 (5 bases each). V lost 3 bases and J 2 bases, leaving 12 bases between the germline ends. Germline values: CDR1 SGDLS, CDR2 YYNGEE. This CDR3 has 15 amino acids.

This chain uses TRBV25-1 with TRBJ1-2, with TRBD1 as a possible D gene (5 bases). Between the trimmed V and J ends, which lost 8 bases and 3 bases, there was a span of 19 bases. This CDR3 is built from 15 residues. From germline, CDR1 is MGHDK and CDR2 SYGVNS. Here the CDR3 DNA reads TGTGCCAGCCTATCGGACGAACCACAGGACTATGGCTACACCTTC. Protein: CASLSDEPQDYGYTF.

J is TRBJ1-1 and V is TRBV6-1; no clear D gene. The CDR3 extends over 14 amino acids. The germline V gene has CDR1 MNHNS and CDR2 SASEGT. V gave up 4 bases and J gave up 5 bases, with 14 bases separating them. CDR3 bases: TGTGCCAGCAGTGGTTATAAGGGAAGGACTGAAGCTTTCTTT. Its translation is CASSGYKGRTEAFF.

The chain uses TRBV30 and TRBJ1-2; no clear D. The CDR3 has 15 residues. Looked up from germline, CDR1 is GTSNPN and CDR2 is SVGIG (reference sequence). Trimming took off 3 bases at V and 4 bases at J, with 18 bases between the two ends. CDR3 nucleotide sequence: TGTGCCTGGAGCTCTCTCAGCCTCACGGCCTATGGCTACACCTTC. Protein product: CAWSSLSLTAYGYTF.

The J gene is TRBJ2-2, the V gene TRBV28, with 13 bases that match TRBD2. Losses at the gene ends were 6 bases for V and 11 bases for J; bases not matched to a gene: 12. The V gene's germline CDR1 is MDHEN and CDR2 SYDVKM. CDR3 length equals 16 residues. The CDR3 region is CASSLGDRTSGRELFF. The CDR3, as DNA: TGTGCCAGCAGCTTAGGTGACCGGACTAGCGGGAGAGAGCTGTTTTTT.

The rearrangement joins TRBV11-2 to TRBJ2-1; 8 nucleotides agree with TRBD2. CDR3 size: 14 residues. Germline V lookup: CDR1 SGHAT, CDR2 FQNNGV. Losses at the gene ends were 1 base for V and 8 bases for J; bases not matched to a gene: 4. CDR3 nucleotide sequence: TGTGCCAGCAGCTTAGGAGTAGCGGGATATGAGCAGTTCTTC. This translates into CASSLGVAGYEQFF.

As DNA, the CDR3 is TGTGCCAGCAGTCAATACCCAGGGGGCAGGGGTGAAGCTTTCTTT. Translated, it gives CASSQYPGGRGEAFF. V and J are TRBV6-5 and TRBJ1-1, with TRBD1 identical over 8 bases. Per the germline V gene, CDR1 is MNHEY and CDR2 is SVGAGI. J was trimmed by 7 bases and V by 5 bases; bases with no gene match: 12. The CDR3 is 15 amino acids.

The chain combines TRBV19 with TRBJ1-1; weak D call: TRBD1 (5 bases). From germline, CDR1 is LNHDA and CDR2 SQIVND (reference sequence). Trimming shortened V by 6 bases and J by 4 bases, and 12 bases separated the two germline ends. CDR3 size: 13 residues. The CDR3, as DNA: TGTGCCAGTAGCCGGGGCGTGGGCACTGAAGCTTTCTTT. Protein sequence: CASSRGVGTEAFF.

This clone was recorded only once. This chain connects TRBV7-6 to TRBJ2-1; a possible D gene is TRBD2 (6 bases). V lost 7 bases and J 7 bases, leaving 11 bases between the germline ends. CDR3 length equals 12 residues. Germline assignment: CDR1 SGHVS and CDR2 FNYEAQ. The CDR3 reads CASTGGGNEQFF. The DNA of the CDR3 is TGTGCCAGCACGGGTGGGGGGAATGAGCAGTTCTTC.

The V call is TRBV30, the J call TRBJ2-3; D is undetermined. CDR1 and CDR2 (germline): GTSNPN, SVGIG (reference sequence). V lost 0 bases and J 4 bases, leaving 5 bases between the germline ends. The CDR3 is 12 amino acids. The CDR3 DNA sequence: TGTGCCTGGAGTGTGGGCTCAGATACGCAGTATTTT. Its translation is CAWSVGSDTQYF. Variable domain in full (rest from reference TRBV30 and TRBJ2-3): SQTIHQWPATLVQPVGSPLSLECTVEGTSNPNLYWYRQAAGRGLQLLFYSVGIGQISSEVPQNLSASRPQDRQFILSSKKLLLSDSGFYLCAWSVGSDTQYFGPGTRLTVL.

The V and J genes are TRBV7-2 and TRBJ2-7; 10 nucleotides align to TRBD2. CDR3 length equals 16 residues. In germline, CDR1 is SGHTA, CDR2 FQGNSA. The trim removed 5 bases at V and 8 bases at J, leaving 15 bases unmatched. CDR3 protein: CASSLTSGPLPAQQYF. DNA for the CDR3: TGTGCCAGCAGCCTGACTAGCGGGCCCCTCCCCGCCCAGCAGTACTTC.

This clone was counted a single time. The rearrangement uses TRBV30 and TRBJ2-2; TRBD2 aligns across 14 bases. V lost 4 bases to trimming and J lost 6 bases; unmatched junction nucleotides: 7. This CDR3 spans 16 amino acids. The germline V gene has CDR1 GTSNPN and CDR2 SVGIG (reference sequence). DNA of the CDR3: TGTGCCTGGATTCCCGGGACTAGCGGGAGAGCCGGGGAGCTGTTTTTT. This sequence encodes CAWIPGTSGRAGELFF.

In its sample, this clone was seen once. J is TRBJ2-2 and V is TRBV19; the match to TRBD2 covers 8 bases. The CDR3 has 14 amino acids. Germline lookup yields CDR1 LNHDA and CDR2 SQIVND (reference sequence). Trimming at V came to 3 bases and at J to 10 bases, leaving 7 bases not matched to a gene. CDR3 nucleotides: TGTGCCAGTAGTATGGACCTAGGACTAGCGGAGCTGTTTTTT. Translation: CASSMDLGLAELFF.

The chain is built from TRBV7-9 and TRBJ2-3; no firm D call. The germline gives CDR1 SEHNR, CDR2 FQNEAQ (reference sequence). V lost 1 base and J lost 4, with 6 bases in between. The CDR3 extends over 13 amino acids. This CDR3 is CASSLDTADTQYF. The CDR3 coding sequence is TGTGCCAGCAGCTTAGATACCGCAGATACGCAGTATTTT.

CDR3 loop: CASSSPGQGEAFF. The CDR3 bases are TGTGCCAGCAGCTCCCCTGGACAGGGAGAAGCTTTCTTT. This sequence joins TRBV7-9 and TRBJ1-1; 8 bases agree with TRBD1. V was pared by 4 bases and J by 8 bases, with 6 bases of the junction left unmatched. The V gene's germline CDR1 is SEHNR and CDR2 FQNEAQ (reference sequence). CDR3 size: 13 residues. The complete variable domain, with remaining parts taken from reference TRBV7-9 and TRBJ1-1, reads DTGVSQNPRHKITKRGQNVTFRCDPISEHNRLYWYRQTLGQGPEFLTYFQNEAQLEKSRLLSDRFSAERPKGSFSTLEIQRTEQGDSAMYLCASSSPGQGEAFFGQGTRLTVV.